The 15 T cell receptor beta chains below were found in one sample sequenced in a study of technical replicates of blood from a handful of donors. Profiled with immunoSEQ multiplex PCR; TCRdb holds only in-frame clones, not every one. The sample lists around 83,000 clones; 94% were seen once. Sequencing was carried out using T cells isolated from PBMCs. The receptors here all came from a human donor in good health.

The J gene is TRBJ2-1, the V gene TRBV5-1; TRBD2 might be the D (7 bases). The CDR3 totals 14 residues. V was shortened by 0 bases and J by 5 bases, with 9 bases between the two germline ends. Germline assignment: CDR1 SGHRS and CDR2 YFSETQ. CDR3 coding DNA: TGCGCCAGCAGCTTGGGAGGGGGGGACAATGAGCAGTTCTTC. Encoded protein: CASSLGGGDNEQFF.

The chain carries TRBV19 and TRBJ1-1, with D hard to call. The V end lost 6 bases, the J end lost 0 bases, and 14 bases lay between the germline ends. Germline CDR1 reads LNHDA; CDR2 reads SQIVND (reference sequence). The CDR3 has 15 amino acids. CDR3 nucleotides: TGTGCCAGTAGCACCCCTAGCGGGATGAACACTGAAGCTTTCTTT. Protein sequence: CASSTPSGMNTEAFF.

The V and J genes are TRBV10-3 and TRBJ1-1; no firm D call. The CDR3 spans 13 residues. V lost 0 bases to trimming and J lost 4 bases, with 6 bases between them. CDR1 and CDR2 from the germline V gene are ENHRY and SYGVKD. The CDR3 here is CAISESIGTEAFF. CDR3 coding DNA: TGTGCCATCAGTGAGTCTATCGGCACTGAAGCTTTCTTT.

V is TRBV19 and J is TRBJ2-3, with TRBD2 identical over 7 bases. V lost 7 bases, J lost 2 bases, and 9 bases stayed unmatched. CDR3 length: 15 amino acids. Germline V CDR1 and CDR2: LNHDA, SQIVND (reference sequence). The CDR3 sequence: CASKPGGMSTDTQYF. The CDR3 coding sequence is TGTGCCAGTAAGCCGGGGGGTATGTCCACAGATACGCAGTATTTT.

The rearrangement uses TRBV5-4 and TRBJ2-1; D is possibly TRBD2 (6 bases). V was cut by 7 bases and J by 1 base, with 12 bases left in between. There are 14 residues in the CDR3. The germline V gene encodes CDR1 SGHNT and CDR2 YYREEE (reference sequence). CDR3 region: CASEAGESYNEQFF. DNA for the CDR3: TGTGCCAGCGAAGCGGGTGAGTCCTACAATGAGCAGTTCTTC.

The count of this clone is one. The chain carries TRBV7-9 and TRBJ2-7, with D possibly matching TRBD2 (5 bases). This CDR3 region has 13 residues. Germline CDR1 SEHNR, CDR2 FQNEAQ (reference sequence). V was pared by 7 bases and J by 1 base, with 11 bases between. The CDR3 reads CASTSGNSYEQYF. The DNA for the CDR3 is TGTGCCAGCACGTCGGGAAATTCCTACGAGCAGTACTTC.

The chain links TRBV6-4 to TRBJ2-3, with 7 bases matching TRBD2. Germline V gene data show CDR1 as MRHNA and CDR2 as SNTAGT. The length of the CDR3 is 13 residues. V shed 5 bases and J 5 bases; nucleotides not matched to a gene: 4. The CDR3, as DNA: TGTGCCAGCAGTTTGGTAGCGGGAGATACGCAGTATTTT. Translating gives CASSLVAGDTQYF.

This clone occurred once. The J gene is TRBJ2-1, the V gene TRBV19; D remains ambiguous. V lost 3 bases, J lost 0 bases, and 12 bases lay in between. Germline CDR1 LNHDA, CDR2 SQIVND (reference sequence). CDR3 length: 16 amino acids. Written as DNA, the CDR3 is TGTGCCAGTAGTATCGCTGCCCTGAGCTCCTACAATGAGCAGTTCTTC. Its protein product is CASSIAALSSYNEQFF.

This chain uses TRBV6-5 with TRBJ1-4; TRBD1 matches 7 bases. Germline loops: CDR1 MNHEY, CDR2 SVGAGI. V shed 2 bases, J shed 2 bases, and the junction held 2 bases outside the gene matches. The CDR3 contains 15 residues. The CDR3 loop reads CASSYRGRTNEKLFF. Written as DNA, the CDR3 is TGTGCCAGCAGTTACAGGGGGCGGACTAATGAAAAACTGTTTTTT.

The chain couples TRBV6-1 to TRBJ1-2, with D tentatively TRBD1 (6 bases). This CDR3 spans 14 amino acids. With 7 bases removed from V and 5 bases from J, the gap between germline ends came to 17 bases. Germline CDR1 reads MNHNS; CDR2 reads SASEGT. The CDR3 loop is CASTISGERYGYTF. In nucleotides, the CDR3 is TGTGCCAGCACAATTTCAGGGGAGCGGTATGGCTACACCTTC.

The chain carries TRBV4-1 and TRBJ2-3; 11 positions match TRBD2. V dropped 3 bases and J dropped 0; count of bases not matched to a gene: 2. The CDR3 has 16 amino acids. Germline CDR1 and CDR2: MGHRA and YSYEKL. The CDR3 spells CASSQLAGGSTDTQYF. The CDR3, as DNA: TGCGCCAGCAGCCAGCTAGCGGGGGGCAGCACAGATACGCAGTATTTT.

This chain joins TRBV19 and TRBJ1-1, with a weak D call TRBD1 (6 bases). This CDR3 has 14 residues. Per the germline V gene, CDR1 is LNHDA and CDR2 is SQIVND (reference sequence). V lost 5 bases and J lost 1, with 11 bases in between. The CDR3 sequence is CASSLDRRNTEAFF. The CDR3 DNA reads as TGTGCCAGTAGTCTCGACAGGAGGAACACTGAAGCTTTCTTT.

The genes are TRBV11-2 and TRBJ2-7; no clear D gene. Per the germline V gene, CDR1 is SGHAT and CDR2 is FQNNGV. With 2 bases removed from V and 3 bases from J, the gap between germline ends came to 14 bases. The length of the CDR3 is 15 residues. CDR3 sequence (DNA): TGTGCCAGCAGCTTATCCGGGTTTTCCCTCTACGAGCAGTACTTC. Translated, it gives CASSLSGFSLYEQYF.

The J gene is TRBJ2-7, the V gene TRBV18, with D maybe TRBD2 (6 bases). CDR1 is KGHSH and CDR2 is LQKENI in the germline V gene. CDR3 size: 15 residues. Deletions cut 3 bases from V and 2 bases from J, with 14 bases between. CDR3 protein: CASSPGDLLTYEQYF. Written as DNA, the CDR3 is TGTGCCAGCTCACCGGGGGACTTGCTAACCTACGAGCAGTACTTC.

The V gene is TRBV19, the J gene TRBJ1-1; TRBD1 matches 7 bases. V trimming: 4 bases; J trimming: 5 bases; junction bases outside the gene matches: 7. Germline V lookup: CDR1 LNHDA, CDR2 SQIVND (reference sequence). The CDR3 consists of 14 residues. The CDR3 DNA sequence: TGTGCCAGTAGTACCCAACCAGGGGGAACTGAAGCTTTCTTT. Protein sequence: CASSTQPGGTEAFF.